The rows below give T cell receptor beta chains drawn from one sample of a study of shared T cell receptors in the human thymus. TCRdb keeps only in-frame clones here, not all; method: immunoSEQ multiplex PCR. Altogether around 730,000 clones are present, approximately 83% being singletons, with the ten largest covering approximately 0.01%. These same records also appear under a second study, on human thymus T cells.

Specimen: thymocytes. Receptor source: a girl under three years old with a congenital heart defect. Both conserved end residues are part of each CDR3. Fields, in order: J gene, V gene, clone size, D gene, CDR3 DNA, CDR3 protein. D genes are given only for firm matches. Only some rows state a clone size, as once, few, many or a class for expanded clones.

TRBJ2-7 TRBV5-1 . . TGCGCCAGCAGCTCCCTCAGGGCCCACGAGCAGTACTTC CASSSLRAHEQYF
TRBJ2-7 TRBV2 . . TGTGCCAGCAGGGAGGGGAACTACGAGCAGTACTTC CASREGNYEQYF
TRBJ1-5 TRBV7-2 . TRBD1 TGTGCCAGCAGTTACCGGGACAGAAGGTATTATAGCAATCAGCCCCAGCATTTT CASSYRDRRYYSNQPQHF
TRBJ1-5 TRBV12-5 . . TGTGCTAGTGGTTTGGCCCTCCAGGCTACTGATCAGCCCCAGCATTTT CASGLALQATDQPQHF
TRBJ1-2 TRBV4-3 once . TGCGCCAGCAGCCTTCACGCTGAGTTAGATGGTAACTATGGCTACACCTTC CASSLHAELDGNYGYTF
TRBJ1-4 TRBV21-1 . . TGTGCCAGCAGCCTCCTATCAACTAATGAAAAACTGTTTTTT CASSLLSTNEKLFF
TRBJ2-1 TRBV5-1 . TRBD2 TGCGCCAGCAGCTGTGTGGGATCGGTAGCGGGTGAGGATGAGCAGTTCTTC CASSCVGSVAGEDEQFF
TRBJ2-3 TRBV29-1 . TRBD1 TGCAGCGTCCCCTTGATAACAGGGGGTCGGAACTGTAACACAGATACGCAGTATTTT CSVPLITGGRNCNTDTQYF
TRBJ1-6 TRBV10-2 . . TGCGCCAGCACACGAACAGGGACCTCCCGTCCCCTCCACTTT CASTRTGTSRPLHF
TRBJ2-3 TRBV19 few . TGTGCCAGTAGAAGAGGGGGAGATACGCAGTATTTT CASRRGGDTQYF
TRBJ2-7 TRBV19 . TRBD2 TGTGCCAGTAGTCCCCGACTAGCGGTATCCTACGAGCAGTACTTC CASSPRLAVSYEQYF
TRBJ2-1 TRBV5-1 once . TGCGCCAGCAGCGCAACAGGGTTAGGTGAGCAGTTCTTC CASSATGLGEQFF
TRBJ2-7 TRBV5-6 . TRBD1 TGTGCCAGCAGCACAAGGGGGCCTTACGAGCAGTACTTC CASSTRGPYEQYF
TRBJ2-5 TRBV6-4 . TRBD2 TGTGCCAGCAGTCCAACCCCCGGACTAGACGGAGGGACCCAGTACTTC CASSPTPGLDGGTQYF
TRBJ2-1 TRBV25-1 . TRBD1 TGTGCCAGCAGTGACCAAAGGCAGGACAGGCGGCGGTCCCATGAGCAGTTCTTC CASSDQRQDRRRSHEQFF
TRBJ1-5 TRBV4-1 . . TGCGCCAGCAGCCAAGGTCAGGGGTTAGGGCAGCCCCAGCATTTT CASSQGQGLGQPQHF
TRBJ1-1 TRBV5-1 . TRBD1 TGCGCCAGCAGCAAAACAGGGGGGACTGAAGCTTTCTTT CASSKTGGTEAFF
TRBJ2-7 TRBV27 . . TGTGCCAGCAGTCCACGATCAGGAGAGCAGTACTTC CASSPRSGEQYF
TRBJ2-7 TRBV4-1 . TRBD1 TGCGCCAGCAGCACCCGGACAGGGGAATCCTACGAGCAGTACTTC CASSTRTGESYEQYF
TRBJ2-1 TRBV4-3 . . TGCGCCAGCAGCCAACGGGGACCAGGGGCCAATGAGCAGTTCTTC CASSQRGPGANEQFF
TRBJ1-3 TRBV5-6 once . TGTGCCAGCAGGAAGAACAGGTTCTCTGGAAACACCATATATTTT CASRKNRFSGNTIYF
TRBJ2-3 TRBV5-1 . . TGCGCCAGCAGGGCGGGGGCCCCCACAGATACGCAGTATTTT CASRAGAPTDTQYF
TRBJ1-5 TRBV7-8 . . TGTGCCAGCAGCTTAGGAGTGAATCAGCCCCAGCATTTT CASSLGVNQPQHF
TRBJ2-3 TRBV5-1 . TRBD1 TGCGCCAGCAGCCCCCGTGGGACAGGGGCTGGTACAGATACGCAGTATTTT CASSPRGTGAGTDTQYF
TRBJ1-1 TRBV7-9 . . TGTGCCAGCAGCTTAGAGGGCAGGGGAGCTTTCTTT CASSLEGRGAFF
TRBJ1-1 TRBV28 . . TGTGCCAGCAGTTTAAGTTTGGGGGGGAACACTGAAGCTTTCTTT CASSLSLGGNTEAFF
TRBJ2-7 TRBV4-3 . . TGCGCCAGCAGCCAAGATCCTCTACGGTCTTACGAGCAGTACTTC CASSQDPLRSYEQYF
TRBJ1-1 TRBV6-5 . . TGTGCCAGCAGTTACCGGGACTTGATTAACACTGAAGCTTTCTTT CASSYRDLINTEAFF
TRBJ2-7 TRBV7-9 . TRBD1 TGTGCCAGCAGCTTCGGGGACAGGGGGCTCTTCGACGAGCAGTACTTC CASSFGDRGLFDEQYF
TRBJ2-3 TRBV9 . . TGTGCCAGCAGCGTAAAGGCCCTTATTGAGGCCACAGATACGCAGTATTTT CASSVKALIEATDTQYF
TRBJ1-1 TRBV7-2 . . TGTGCCAGCAGCCCGGACATCCCCGGGGGGACTGAAGCTTTCTTT CASSPDIPGGTEAFF
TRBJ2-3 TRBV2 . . TGTGCCAGCAGTCACACAGCAGATACGCAGTATTTT CASSHTADTQYF
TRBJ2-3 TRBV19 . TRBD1 TGTGCCAGTAAGACGCGACAGGGAAACACAGATACGCAGTATTTT CASKTRQGNTDTQYF
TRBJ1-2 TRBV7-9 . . TGTGCCAGCAGCTCCACAGGTCGTGGATCCCATGGCTACACCTTC CASSSTGRGSHGYTF
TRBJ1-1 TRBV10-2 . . TGCGCCAGCAGAGGGGGCACTGAAGCTTTCTTT CASRGGTEAFF
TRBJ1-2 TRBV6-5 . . TGTGCCAGCAGTTACTGGGCCAGGAAAGGATATGGCTACACCTTC CASSYWARKGYGYTF